This is a list of T cell receptor beta chains from one sample in a study of T cells in Graves' hyperthyroidism and ophthalmopathy. TCRdb recomputed calls from the multiplex PCR reads with MiXCR, one row per CDR3 protein. Here the sample spans about 250,000 distinct CDR3 sequences, approximately 23% being singletons. Sequenced material: blood. The source of these receptors is a woman in her 40s with Graves' ophthalmopathy. Both conserved end residues are part of each CDR3. The D gene is left open where the match is weak.

cdr3_length	d_call	v_call	cdr3_aa
11	.	TRBV30	CAWRQTGELFF
15	TRBD1	TRBV7-9	CASSYETGGGTEAFF
12	.	TRBV20-1	CSADSLDQPQHF
13	.	TRBV4-2	CASSPTSKETQYF
15	TRBD1	TRBV3-1	CASSRTGQGLTEAFF
16	TRBD2	TRBV6-5	CASSYSQLAGSYEQYF
14	TRBD1	TRBV11-2	CASSSQGPLSPLHF
17	TRBD2	TRBV20-1	CRAAGASGRPSTDTQYF
14	TRBD1	TRBV29-1	CSVALRDRPYEQYF
13	.	TRBV10-3	CAISESSNYGYTF
15	.	TRBV5-1	CASSLAPGSREPQHF
16	TRBD1	TRBV20-1	CSASSGTRTGGYEQYF
15	.	TRBV6-1	CASSETGSGTTEAFF
12	.	TRBV11-2	CASSVYRYEAFF
13	TRBD2	TRBV29-1	CSVGSGKRYEQYF
12	.	TRBV6-1	CASSAAQTEAFF
16	TRBD1	TRBV11-1	CASSSPTGDMNTEAFF
15	TRBD2	TRBV18	CASSSTSGIQETQYF
15	.	TRBV6-1	CASSRGGTGKYEQYF
16	TRBD2	TRBV7-9	CASSLQPGLRIETQYF
14	.	TRBV20-1	CSARGDTNTGELFF
16	.	TRBV2	CASRETRQGLKNEQYF
18	TRBD2	TRBV7-8	CASSLYPGLAPNTGELFF
14	.	TRBV3-1	CASSRLAHSYEQYF
15	.	TRBV3-1	CASSQGPDSGNTIYF
14	.	TRBV2	CASIRGAWTGELFF
14	TRBD1	TRBV9	CASSGLTGGYGYTF
14	.	TRBV28	CASSSTGTATPLHF
15	TRBD2	TRBV7-2	CASSTPLARSYEQYF
13	.	TRBV30	CAWSVLGSTEAFF
15	.	TRBV28	CASSTPRVVGETQYF
13	.	TRBV12-3/TRBV12-4	CASSLEARGGAFF
14	.	TRBV12-5	CASGLHLGTDTQYF
14	TRBD2	TRBV7-2	CASSSTGGVVEQYF
15	TRBD1	TRBV6-1	CASSRGDRGSQPQHF
14	.	TRBV12-3/TRBV12-4	CASSLDGATETQYF
13	TRBD1	TRBV5-1	CASSLAGGNGYTF